A single sample is the source of the 2 T cell receptor beta chains below, sequenced in a study of blood T cell repertoires in COVID-19 (TCRdb year 2020). The library was generated by the immunoSEQ multiplex PCR assay. TCRdb limited this immuneACCESS table to in-frame rearrangements with V and J called. A share of clones is missing; checked studies link under half to unresolved V genes, and the rest is unexplained. Present in this sample are over 150,000 clones, roughly 84% of which were seen just once. The ten largest clones add up to roughly 7% of the sample. Sequencing was done on a sample of peripheral blood. These receptor sequences come from a man aged 45-65 years with active or convalescent COVID-19.

The chain has TRBV20-1 and TRBJ1-2, with D unclear. This CDR3 has 13 residues. CDR1 DFQATT and CDR2 SNEGSKA come from the germline V gene (reference sequence). The V end lost 3 bases, the J end lost 2 bases, and 10 bases lay between the germline ends. CDR3 in amino acids: CSASLGRNYGYTF. The CDR3, as DNA: TGCAGTGCTAGTTTAGGGAGAAACTATGGCTACACCTTC.

V usage is TRBV7-2 and J usage is TRBJ1-1; TRBD1 is a possible D gene (6 bases). Germline lookup yields CDR1 SGHTA and CDR2 FQGNSA. There are 15 residues in the CDR3. Between the trimmed V and J ends, which lost 5 bases and 3 bases, there was a span of 16 bases. CDR3 residues: CASSRRGRGDTEAFF. For the CDR3, the DNA is TGTGCCAGCAGCCGGCGCGGGAGGGGGGACACTGAAGCTTTCTTT.